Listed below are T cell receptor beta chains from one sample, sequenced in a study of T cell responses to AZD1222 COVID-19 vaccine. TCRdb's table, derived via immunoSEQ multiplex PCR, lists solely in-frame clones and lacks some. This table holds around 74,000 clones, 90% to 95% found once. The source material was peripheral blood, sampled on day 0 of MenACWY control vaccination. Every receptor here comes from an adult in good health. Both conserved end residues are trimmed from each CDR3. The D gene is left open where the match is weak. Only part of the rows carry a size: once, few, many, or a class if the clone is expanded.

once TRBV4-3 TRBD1 ASSQDLVGGQGFYEQY
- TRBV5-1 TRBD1 ASSNGQGHTEAF
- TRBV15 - ATSREAPGVTEAF
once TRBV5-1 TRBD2 ASSTGWRAGGVGDTQY
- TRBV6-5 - ASGAGNSNQPQH
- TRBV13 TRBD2 ASSPTSGSNEQY
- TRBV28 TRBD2 AARGAVSTDTQY
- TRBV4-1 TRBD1 ASSLSPGTGDQPQH
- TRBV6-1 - ASSEAQGTRGNTIY
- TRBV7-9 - ASNQKGQETQY
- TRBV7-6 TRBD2 ASSLGTSGTYNEQF
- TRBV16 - ASSLGQTNSPLH
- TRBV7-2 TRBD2 ASSFGGEETQY
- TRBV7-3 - ASSLYPGRAETQY
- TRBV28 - ASSLRQDTYNEQF
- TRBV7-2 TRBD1 ASSFSGQGSGELF
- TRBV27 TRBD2 ASSPGGSDEQY
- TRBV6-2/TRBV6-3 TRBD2 ASSYSSSGRGTDTQY
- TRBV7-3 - ASSRDRRPDTQY
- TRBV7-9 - ATSGRGEKLF
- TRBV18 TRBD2 ASSLQTSGGNEQF
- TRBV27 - ASSSAMGNQPQH
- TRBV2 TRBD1 ASRRDREHGELF
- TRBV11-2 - ASSLDAWGLF
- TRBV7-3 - ASSGGNSPLH
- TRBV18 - ASSPTGGTAYNEQF
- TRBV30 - AWSPGQHSNQPQH
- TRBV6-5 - ASSYIRGPNQPQH
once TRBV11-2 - ASSLLGTGNTGELF
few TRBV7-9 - ASSPTLAGTNENNEQF
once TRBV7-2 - ASSLFAGSTDTQY
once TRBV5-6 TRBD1 ASSKTGGGSNQPQH
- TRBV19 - ASSQYTDTQY
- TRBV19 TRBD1 ASRGQGTDTQY
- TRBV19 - ASSIVPDSYEQY
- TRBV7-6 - ASSLGGTTYGNEKLF
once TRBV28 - ASSLQGGSNQPQH
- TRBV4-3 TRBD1 ASSQVAGGSYEQY
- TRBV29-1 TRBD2 SVEFGHGGETQY
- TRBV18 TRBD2 ASSPLRLAGGRGNEQF
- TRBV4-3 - ASSRGPNEKLF
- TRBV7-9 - ASRGVSMNTEAF
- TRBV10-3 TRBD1 AIRPGTGGNSPLH